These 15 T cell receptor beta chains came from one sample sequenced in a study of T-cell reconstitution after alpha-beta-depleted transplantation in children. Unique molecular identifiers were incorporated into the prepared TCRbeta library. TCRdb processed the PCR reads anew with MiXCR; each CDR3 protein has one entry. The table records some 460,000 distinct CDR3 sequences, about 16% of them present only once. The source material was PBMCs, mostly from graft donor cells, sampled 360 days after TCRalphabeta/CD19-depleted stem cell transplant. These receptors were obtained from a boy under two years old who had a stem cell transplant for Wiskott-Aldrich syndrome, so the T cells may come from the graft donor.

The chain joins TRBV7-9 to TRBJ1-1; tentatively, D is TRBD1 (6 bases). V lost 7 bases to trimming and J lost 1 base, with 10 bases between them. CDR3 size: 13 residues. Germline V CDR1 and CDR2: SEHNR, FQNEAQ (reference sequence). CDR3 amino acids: CASTWGANTEAFF. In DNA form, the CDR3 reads TGTGCCAGCACCTGGGGGGCGAACACTGAAGCTTTCTTT.

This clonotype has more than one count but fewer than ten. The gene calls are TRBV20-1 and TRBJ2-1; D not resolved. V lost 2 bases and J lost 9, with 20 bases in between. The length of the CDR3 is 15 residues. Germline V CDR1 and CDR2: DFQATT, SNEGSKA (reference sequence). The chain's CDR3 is CSARISAGHSIEQFF. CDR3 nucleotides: TGCAGTGCTAGAATTTCGGCAGGCCATTCCATTGAGCAGTTCTTC.

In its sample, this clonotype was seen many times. The CDR3, as DNA: TGTGCCAGCAACCCAACAGGGGTGTACACCGGGGAGCTGTTTTTT. Translated, it gives CASNPTGVYTGELFF. The rearrangement links TRBV9 to TRBJ2-2; 7 bases agree with TRBD1. There are 15 residues in the CDR3. After removal of 6 bases from V and 3 bases from J, the junction contained 8 bases not matched to a gene. Germline CDR1 and CDR2: SGDLS and YYNGEE.

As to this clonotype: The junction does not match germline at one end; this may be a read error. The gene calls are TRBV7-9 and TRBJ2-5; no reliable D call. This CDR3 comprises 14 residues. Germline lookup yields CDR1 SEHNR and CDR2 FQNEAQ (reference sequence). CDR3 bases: TGTGCCAGCGGCTTCGGGCAGTCCCAAGAGACCCAGTACTTC. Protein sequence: CASGFGQSQETQYF.

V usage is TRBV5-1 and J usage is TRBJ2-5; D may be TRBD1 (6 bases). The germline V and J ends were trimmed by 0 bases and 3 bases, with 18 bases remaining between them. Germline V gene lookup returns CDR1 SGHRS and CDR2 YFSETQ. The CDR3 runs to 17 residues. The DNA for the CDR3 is TGCGCCAGCAGCTTGGTTCAGGGGAGAGGGGATAAAGAGACCCAGTACTTC. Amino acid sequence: CASSLVQGRGDKETQYF.

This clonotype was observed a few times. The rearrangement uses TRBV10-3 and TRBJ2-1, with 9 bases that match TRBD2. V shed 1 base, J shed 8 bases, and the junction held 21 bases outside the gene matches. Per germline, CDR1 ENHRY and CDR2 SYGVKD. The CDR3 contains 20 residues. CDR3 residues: CAISEFRGTSQETHPDEQFF. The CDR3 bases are TGTGCCATCAGTGAGTTCCGGGGGACTAGCCAGGAGACACACCCCGATGAGCAGTTCTTC.

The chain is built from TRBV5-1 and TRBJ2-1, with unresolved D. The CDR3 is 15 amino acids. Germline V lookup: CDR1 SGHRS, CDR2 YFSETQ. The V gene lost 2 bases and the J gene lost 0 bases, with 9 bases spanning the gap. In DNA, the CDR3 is TGCGCCAGCAGCTTTGTCCCGAGCTCCTACAATGAGCAGTTCTTC. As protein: CASSFVPSSYNEQFF.

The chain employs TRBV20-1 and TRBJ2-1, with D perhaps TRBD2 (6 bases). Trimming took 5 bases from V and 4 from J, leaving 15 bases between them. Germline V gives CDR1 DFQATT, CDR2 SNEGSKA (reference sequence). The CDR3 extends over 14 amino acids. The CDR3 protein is CSAVKGTSYNEQFF. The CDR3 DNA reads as TGCAGTGCTGTCAAGGGGACTTCATACAATGAGCAGTTCTTC.

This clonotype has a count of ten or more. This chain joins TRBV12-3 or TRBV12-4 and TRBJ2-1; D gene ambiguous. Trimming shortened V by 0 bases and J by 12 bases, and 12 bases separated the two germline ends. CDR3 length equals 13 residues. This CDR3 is CASSLASLPRQFF. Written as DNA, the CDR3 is TGTGCCAGCAGTTTAGCATCCCTCCCTCGGCAGTTCTTC.

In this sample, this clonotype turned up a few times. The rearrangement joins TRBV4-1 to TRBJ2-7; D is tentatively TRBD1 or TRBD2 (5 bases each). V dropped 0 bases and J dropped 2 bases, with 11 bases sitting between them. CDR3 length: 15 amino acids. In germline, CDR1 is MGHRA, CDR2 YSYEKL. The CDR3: CASSQEHGAPYEQYF. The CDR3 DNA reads TGCGCCAGCAGCCAAGAACACGGGGCCCCCTACGAGCAGTACTTC.

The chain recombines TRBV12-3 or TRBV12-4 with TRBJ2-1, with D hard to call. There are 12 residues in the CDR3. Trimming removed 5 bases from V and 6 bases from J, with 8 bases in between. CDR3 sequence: CASSPQSNEQFF. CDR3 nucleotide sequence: TGTGCCAGCAGTCCTCAGAGCAATGAGCAGTTCTTC.

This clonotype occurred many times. CDR3 sequence (DNA): TGTGCCAGCAGCTTATATGACTCCTATAATTCACCCCTCCACTTT. Translated: CASSLYDSYNSPLHF. The gene calls are TRBV7-9 and TRBJ1-6; no firm D call. This CDR3 has 15 residues. CDR1 SEHNR and CDR2 FQNEAQ come from the germline V gene (reference sequence). V lost 2 bases to trimming and J lost 0 bases, with 5 bases between them.

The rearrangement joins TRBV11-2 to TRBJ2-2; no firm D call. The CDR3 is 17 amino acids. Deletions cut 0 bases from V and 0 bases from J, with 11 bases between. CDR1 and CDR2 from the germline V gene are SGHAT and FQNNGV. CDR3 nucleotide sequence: TGTGCCAGCAGCTTAGATCTCCCAGAGACGAACACCGGGGAGCTGTTTTTT. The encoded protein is CASSLDLPETNTGELFF.

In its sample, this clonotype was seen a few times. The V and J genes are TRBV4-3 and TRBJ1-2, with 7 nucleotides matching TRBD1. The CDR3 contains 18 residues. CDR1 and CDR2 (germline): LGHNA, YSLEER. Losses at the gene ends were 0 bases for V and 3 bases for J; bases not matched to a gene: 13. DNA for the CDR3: TGCGCCAGCAGCCAAGATTGGGACAGTGCCGGGGGCTACTATGGCTACACCTTC. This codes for CASSQDWDSAGGYYGYTF.

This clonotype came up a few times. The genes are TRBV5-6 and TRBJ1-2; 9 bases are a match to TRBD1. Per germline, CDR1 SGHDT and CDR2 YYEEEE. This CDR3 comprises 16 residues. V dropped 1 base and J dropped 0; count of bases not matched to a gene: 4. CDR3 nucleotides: TGTGCCAGCAGCTTGCTGGACAGGGGCCCTAACTATGGCTACACCTTC. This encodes CASSLLDRGPNYGYTF.